This TCR beta chain came from a study of blood T cell repertoires in COVID-19. For the study at large: PBMCs, B-cell-depleted T cells, or T cells were the source of the cDNA or gDNA that made up the material.

This clone is a singleton in its sample. The CDR3 loop spans 12 amino acids. V was cut by 5 bases and J by 8 bases, with 9 bases left in between. Germline lookup yields CDR1 LNHDA and CDR2 SQIVND (reference sequence). Some clones are missing from TCRdb's copy, which holds only in-frame ones; the method was immunoSEQ multiplex PCR. The sample lists 220,000 or so clones; about four fifths were seen once. All enrollees were roughly 18 to 90 years old and from about two dozen US areas. Which cohort a participant joined came from the clinical history participants gave. Recovery among Cohort 3 donors was established by two negative PCRs, clearance, or symptom resolution.

Sequencing was done on a sample of PBMCs or T cells enriched from blood (not recorded which). The chain carries TRBV19 and TRBJ1-4, with D uncertain. The receptor's source is a woman in her sixties or seventies who had recovered from COVID-19. CDR3 sequence (DNA): TGTGCCAGTAGTCCCCGGGAGGAAAAACTGTTTTTT. Its protein product is CASSPREEKLFF. Full variable domain (remainder filled in from reference TRBV19 and TRBJ1-4): DGGITQSPKYLFRKEGQNVTLSCEQNLNHDAMYWYRQDPGQGLRLIYYSQIVNDFQKGDIAEGYSVSREKKESFPLTVTSAQKNPTAFYLCASSPREEKLFFGSGTQLSVL.